The 24 T cell receptor beta chains reported below all come from one sample, sequenced in a study of cytomegalovirus exposure and HLA in healthy donors (dated by TCRdb to about 2017). Library preparation employed the immunoSEQ multiplex PCR assay. The multiplex PCR relied on a mix of 60 forward primers for TCR Vbeta segments and 13 reverse primers for TCR Jbeta segments. The source is immuneACCESS, and TCRdb retained only in-frame sequences with V and J called. Part of the clones is not carried over; for the studies checked, unresolved V genes explain less than half of this, and the remainder is unexplained. For this sample the table gives about 180,000 clones, of which 80% were detected only once. The leading ten clones occupy 5% to 7% of the sample. The sequenced material came from PBMCs. These TCRs come from a man in his forties in good health and CMV-seronegative.

This clone has only a few counts. The chain recombines TRBV19 with TRBJ1-1, with 8 bases aligning to TRBD1. Germline V lookup: CDR1 LNHDA, CDR2 SQIVND (reference sequence). CDR3 length: 13 amino acids. V lost 6 bases to trimming and J lost 7 bases; unmatched junction nucleotides: 7. The CDR3 protein is CASSPQGANEAFF. The CDR3, as DNA: TGTGCCAGTAGCCCTCAGGGGGCGAATGAAGCTTTCTTT.

There are a few counts of this clone. DNA of the CDR3: TGCGCCAGCAGCTTCAGCGGTAATGAGCAGTTCTTC. The encoded protein is CASSFSGNEQFF. The chain combines TRBV5-1 with TRBJ2-1; perhaps TRBD2 as D (5 bases). The ends were cut back, 2 bases at V and 7 bases at J, with 7 bases in the middle. The germline CDR1 and CDR2 sequences are SGHRS and YFSETQ. The CDR3 length is 12 residues.

The chain is built from TRBV4-1 and TRBJ1-6, with TRBD1 matching over 10 bases. The CDR3 spans 18 residues. Germline loops: CDR1 MGHRA, CDR2 YSYEKL. V lost 4 bases to trimming and J lost 9 bases; unmatched junction nucleotides: 15. The CDR3 loop is CASSRTRPGTGEGSPLHF. The CDR3 bases are TGCGCCAGCAGCCGAACTCGACCTGGGACAGGGGAAGGTTCACCCCTCCACTTT.

The CDR3 coding sequence is TGCGCCAGCAGTGAGTCGGACTATTCCGGGACTACTGAGTATTTT. The encoded protein is CASSESDYSGTTEYF. The genes are TRBV10-2 and TRBJ2-3; 7 positions agree with TRBD2. The CDR3 length is 15 residues. CDR1 and CDR2 (germline): WSHSY, SAAADI. Germline trimming cut 0 bases from V and 13 bases from J; bases unmatched to any gene: 13.

This sequence joins TRBV6-5 and TRBJ2-1; D ambiguous. Germline assignment: CDR1 MNHEY and CDR2 SVGAGI. The CDR3 length is 15 residues. V was cut by 0 bases and J by 2 bases, with 8 bases left in between. Here the CDR3 DNA reads TGTGCCAGCAGTTACTCTTCAGAACCCTACAATGAGCAGTTCTTC. It specifies CASSYSSEPYNEQFF.

The chain combines TRBV6-5 with TRBJ1-3; D gene ambiguous. The germline V gene encodes CDR1 MNHEY and CDR2 SVGAGI. CDR3 length equals 15 residues. The V end was cut by 8 bases, the J end by 0 bases, with 14 bases between. In nucleotides, the CDR3 is TGTGCCAGCTCAATGGGGAGGGACTCTGGAAACACCATATATTTT. As protein: CASSMGRDSGNTIYF.

This clone has more than one count but fewer than ten. The genes are TRBV13 and TRBJ2-5; 14 bases map to TRBD2. The CDR3 extends over 16 amino acids. With V trimmed by 2 bases and J by 5 bases, 4 bases remained unmatched. The germline V gene encodes CDR1 PRHDT and CDR2 FYEKMQ (reference sequence). The CDR3: CASSLRTSGRLETQYF. Here the CDR3 DNA reads TGTGCCAGCAGCTTACGGACTAGCGGGAGGTTGGAGACCCAGTACTTC.

This chain links TRBV7-9 with TRBJ2-5; D is possibly TRBD1 (5 bases). Looked up from germline, CDR1 is SEHNR and CDR2 is FQNEAQ (reference sequence). CDR3 size: 15 residues. V dropped 7 bases and J dropped 4 bases, with 19 bases sitting between them. The CDR3 is CASTPKQGYRETQYF. The CDR3 coding sequence is TGTGCCAGCACCCCGAAGCAGGGTTATCGAGAGACCCAGTACTTC.

The rearrangement links TRBV18 to TRBJ2-3; 7 bases line up with TRBD2. CDR1 and CDR2 from the germline V gene are KGHSH and LQKENI. V lost 3 bases to trimming and J lost 4 bases; unmatched junction nucleotides: 1. The CDR3 sequence is 13 residues long. The DNA for the CDR3 is TGTGCCAGCTCACCTGCGGGGGCAGATACGCAGTATTTT. It encodes CASSPAGADTQYF.

This clone was detected once. The V gene is TRBV7-9, the J gene TRBJ1-5; 7 bases fit TRBD1. The CDR3 consists of 17 residues. V was clipped by 1 base and J by 6 bases; unmatched bases: 12. CDR1 is SEHNR, CDR2 FQNEAQ, per germline (reference sequence). CDR3 nucleotide sequence: TGTGCCAGCAGCTTAGGAGGGGGCAGGGGAGCGCGTCAGCCCCAGCATTTT. Residues: CASSLGGGRGARQPQHF.

The chain combines TRBV29-1 with TRBJ1-5; 8 nucleotides line up with TRBD1. V shed 7 bases and J 7 bases; nucleotides not matched to a gene: 12. Germline loops: CDR1 SQVTM, CDR2 ANQGSEA. The CDR3 covers 14 residues. CDR3 residues: CSATETGEGQPQHF. The CDR3 coding sequence is TGCAGCGCGACAGAGACAGGGGAGGGACAGCCCCAGCATTTT. Variable domain in full (rest from reference TRBV29-1 and TRBJ1-5): SAVISQKPSRDICQRGTSLTIQCQVDSQVTMMFWYRQQPGQSLTLIATANQGSEATYESGFVIDKFPISRPNLTFSTLTVSNMSPEDSSIYLCSATETGEGQPQHFGDGTRLSIL.

The J gene is TRBJ2-3, the V gene TRBV19; TRBD1 might be the D (5 bases). V dropped 8 bases and J dropped 2 bases, with 17 bases sitting between them. This CDR3 is 15 amino acids long. From germline, CDR1 is LNHDA and CDR2 SQIVND (reference sequence). The CDR3 bases are TGTGCCAGTGACCCAGGGTACCGCTACACAGATACGCAGTATTTT. Translated: CASDPGYRYTDTQYF.

This rearrangement joins TRBV19 to TRBJ2-1, with 10 nucleotides matching TRBD1. Germline V lookup: CDR1 LNHDA, CDR2 SQIVND (reference sequence). The CDR3 runs to 14 residues. With V trimmed by 5 bases and J by 12 bases, 10 bases remained unmatched. In nucleotides, the CDR3 is TGTGCCAGTAGTGAGAGGACAGGGGGTTCTAGGCAGTTCTTC. Its translation: CASSERTGGSRQFF.

This clone was seen a few times. This sample also contains other DNA sequences that code for the same CDR3. The J gene is TRBJ2-3, the V gene TRBV10-3; 15 nucleotides line up with TRBD2. V gave up 1 base and J gave up 2 bases; unmatched junction bases: 7. The germline gives CDR1 ENHRY, CDR2 SYGVKD. This CDR3 is built from 19 residues. CDR3 sequence: CAISECGTSGGWDTDTQYF. DNA of the CDR3: TGTGCCATCAGTGAGTGTGGGACTAGCGGGGGGTGGGACACAGATACGCAGTATTTT.

The chain links TRBV2 to TRBJ1-2; TRBD1 agrees at 9 bases. The germline V gene has CDR1 SNHLY and CDR2 FYNNEI. This CDR3 spans 13 amino acids. V trimming: 11 bases; J trimming: 2 bases; junction bases outside the gene matches: 6. CDR3 sequence reads: CAGQGSRNYGYTF. Here the CDR3 DNA reads TGTGCCGGACAGGGGTCCCGGAACTATGGCTACACCTTC. Together with reference TRBV2 and TRBJ1-2, the CDR3 gives the full variable domain: EPEVTQTPSHQVTQMGQEVILRCVPISNHLYFYWYRQILGQKVEFLVSFYNNEISEKSEIFDDQFSVERPDGSNFTLKIRSTKLEDSAMYFCAGQGSRNYGYTFGSGTRLTVV.

V and J are TRBV29-1 and TRBJ2-7, with 7 bases aligning to TRBD1. V lost 8 bases and J lost 5; bases outside the gene matches: 9. CDR3 length: 12 amino acids. CDR1 is SQVTM and CDR2 is ANQGSEA in the germline V gene. Written as DNA, the CDR3 is TGCAGCTGCAAGGGGGCTCTGGACGAGCAGTACTTC. Encoded protein: CSCKGALDEQYF.

V gene TRBV7-9 combines with J gene TRBJ1-1; 11 bases are a match to TRBD1. Trimming at V came to 1 base and at J to 4 bases, leaving 5 bases not matched to a gene. Germline CDR1 SEHNR, CDR2 FQNEAQ (reference sequence). CDR3 length: 16 amino acids. This chain's CDR3 is CASSLGDRGYRTEAFF. CDR3 DNA: TGTGCCAGCAGCTTAGGGGACAGGGGGTACCGCACTGAAGCTTTCTTT.

The chain joins TRBV7-9 to TRBJ2-5; TRBD1 might be the D (5 bases). The CDR3 totals 14 residues. The V gene lost 5 bases and the J gene lost 0 bases, with 10 bases spanning the gap. Per the germline V gene, CDR1 is SEHNR and CDR2 is FQNEAQ (reference sequence). CDR3 bases: TGTGCCAGCAGCCTCGACAGAAACCAAGAGACCCAGTACTTC. Its protein product is CASSLDRNQETQYF.

This clone was detected a few times. The CDR3 protein is CASTLWAVRGSYQPQHF. The CDR3 DNA is TGTGCCAGCACCCTCTGGGCGGTCAGGGGATCCTATCAGCCCCAGCATTTT. The genes are TRBV28 and TRBJ1-5; D is possibly TRBD1 (6 bases). V was trimmed by 7 bases and J by 5 bases, leaving 24 bases between them. The CDR3 consists of 17 residues. The germline V gene has CDR1 MDHEN and CDR2 SYDVKM.

The CDR3 is CASSYQGTGEKLFF. Here the CDR3 DNA reads TGTGCCAGCAGTTATCAGGGGACGGGGGAAAAACTGTTTTTT. The J gene is TRBJ1-4, the V gene TRBV27; tentatively, D is TRBD1 (6 bases). The CDR3 has 14 residues. Germline V gene lookup returns CDR1 MNHEY and CDR2 SMNVEV (reference sequence). V dropped 4 bases and J dropped 8 bases, with 14 bases sitting between them.

V is TRBV4-1 and J is TRBJ1-2; 7 bases are a match to TRBD1. With V trimmed by 0 bases and J by 3 bases, 10 bases remained unmatched. Germline loops: CDR1 MGHRA, CDR2 YSYEKL. This CDR3 has 17 amino acids. DNA for the CDR3: TGCGCCAGCAGCCAAGATAGGCGACAGGGTTTTCACTATGGCTACACCTTC. Residues: CASSQDRRQGFHYGYTF.

This clone was counted between two and nine times. The chain carries TRBV7-9 and TRBJ1-1; TRBD1 might be the D (5 bases). The CDR3 spans 14 residues. Germline V CDR1 and CDR2: SEHNR, FQNEAQ (reference sequence). V shed 3 bases and J shed 5 bases, with 13 bases lying between them. The CDR3 spells CASSLEGLVTEAFF. CDR3 DNA: TGTGCCAGCAGCTTGGAGGGGCTGGTAACTGAAGCTTTCTTT.

The V call is TRBV19, the J call TRBJ2-5; D might be TRBD2 (7 bases). The germline V gene encodes CDR1 LNHDA and CDR2 SQIVND (reference sequence). Trimming took 3 bases from V and 5 from J, leaving 19 bases between them. This CDR3 contains 16 residues. The CDR3 region is CASSMGGASAGETQYF. The CDR3 DNA reads as TGTGCCAGTAGTATGGGGGGGGCTAGCGCGGGGGAGACCCAGTACTTC.

This clone appeared a few times. The chain is built from TRBV4-1 and TRBJ1-6; D is possibly TRBD1 (6 bases). From germline, CDR1 is MGHRA and CDR2 YSYEKL. This CDR3 region has 16 residues. With 2 bases removed from V and 5 bases from J, the gap between germline ends came to 13 bases. The CDR3 DNA is TGCGCCAGCAGCCAAAGGGTGGACAGCAATAATTCACCCCTCCACTTT. Protein product: CASSQRVDSNNSPLHF.